These T cell receptor beta chains were read from a single sample in a study of blood T cell repertoires in COVID-19. Using immunoSEQ multiplex PCR, the repertoire was profiled, and TCRdb retains in-frame clones only, with some absent. The table has some 180,000 clones, approximately 90% seen once. The sequencing sample was made of peripheral blood. The origin of the receptors is a man between 40 and 49 years old with active or convalescent COVID-19. Each CDR3 is given with its conserved first and last residue. A D gene is named only where the DNA matches it firmly. A row's size may be missing; if present it is once, few, many or a size class.

d_call j_call clone_size v_call cdr3_aa cdr3_nt
. TRBJ2-3 . TRBV27 CASTLTLASSTDTQYF TGTGCCAGCACCCTTACTCTAGCGAGTAGCACAGATACGCAGTATTTT
. TRBJ1-1 . TRBV27 CASRDSMNTEAFF TGTGCCAGCAGAGACAGCATGAACACTGAAGCTTTCTTT
TRBD1 TRBJ1-1 . TRBV18 CASSKDRGYTEAFF TGTGCCAGCTCAAAGGACAGGGGTTACACTGAAGCTTTCTTT
. TRBJ1-4 . TRBV15 CATSRAGSANEKLFF TGTGCCACCAGCAGAGCTGGTTCGGCTAATGAAAAACTGTTTTTT
TRBD1 TRBJ1-1 . TRBV5-8 CASSLLPGQGFNTEAFF TGTGCCAGCAGCCTCCTTCCGGGACAGGGTTTCAACACTGAAGCTTTCTTT
. TRBJ1-1 . TRBV12-3/TRBV12-4 CASSLSGGPEAFF TGTGCCAGCAGTTTATCAGGTGGGCCTGAAGCTTTCTTT
. TRBJ1-1 . TRBV25-1 CASSRVGGTEAFF TGTGCCAGCAGTAGGGTAGGAGGAACTGAAGCTTTCTTT
TRBD1 TRBJ1-4 . TRBV18 CASSQDTRGGMFF TGTGCCAGCTCACAAGACACGCGAGGGGGCATGTTTTTT
TRBD1 TRBJ1-2 . TRBV14 CASSRDRGDYGYTF TGTGCCAGCAGCCGGGACAGGGGCGACTATGGCTACACCTTC
. TRBJ1-2 once TRBV19 CASSDNGQFNYGYTF TGTGCCAGTAGTGACAACGGACAGTTTAACTATGGCTACACCTTC
. TRBJ2-5 . TRBV1 CTSSQAPDRGHEEETQYF TGCACCAGCAGCCAAGCACCAGACAGGGGGCATGAGGAAGAGACCCAGTACTTC
. TRBJ2-3 . TRBV4-1 CASSQAGGVSTDTQYF TGCGCCAGCAGCCAAGCCGGCGGGGTCTCCACAGATACGCAGTATTTT
. TRBJ1-5 . TRBV7-3 CASSQDSNQPQHF TGTGCCAGCAGCCAGGACTCCAATCAGCCCCAGCATTTT
. TRBJ1-3 . TRBV13 CASSLVMLTGDTIYF TGTGCCAGCAGCTTAGTGATGCTGACCGGGGACACCATATATTTT
TRBD2 TRBJ2-5 . TRBV30 CAWRVAGAFQETQYF TGTGCCTGGAGGGTAGCGGGTGCATTCCAAGAGACCCAGTACTTC
. TRBJ2-5 . TRBV5-1 CASSFGIEETQYF TGCGCCAGCAGCTTCGGGATCGAAGAGACCCAGTACTTC
TRBD1 TRBJ2-3 . TRBV3-1/TRBV3-2 CASSHYRGLTDTQYF TGTGCCAGCAGCCATTACAGGGGGTTAACAGATACGCAGTATTTT
. TRBJ1-1 . TRBV19 CASSPWQRDRAFF TGTGCCAGTAGTCCCTGGCAGCGGGACCGGGCTTTCTTT
. TRBJ1-5 few TRBV28 CASSLRGYQPQHF TGTGCCAGCAGTTTACGAGGGTATCAGCCCCAGCATTTT
TRBD2 TRBJ2-1 . TRBV4-1 CASLNLAGRNEQFF TGCGCCAGCCTGAATCTAGCGGGCCGCAATGAGCAGTTCTTC
TRBD1 TRBJ2-2 . TRBV19 CASGPGQAVTGELFF TGTGCCAGTGGGCCGGGACAGGCGGTCACCGGGGAGCTGTTTTTT
TRBD2 TRBJ2-1 . TRBV27 CASSFSAGGLGEQFF TGTGCCAGCAGTTTCTCCGCGGGAGGGCTTGGTGAGCAGTTCTTC
TRBD1 TRBJ2-7 . TRBV11-2 CASSQSTGTYEQYF TGTGCCAGCAGCCAATCGACAGGGACCTACGAGCAGTACTTC
TRBD2 TRBJ2-1 . TRBV11-2 CASSLEAGGLKFF TGTGCCAGCAGCTTAGAAGCGGGAGGGTTAAAGTTCTTC
. TRBJ2-7 . TRBV11-3 CASSLGTGAAGEQYF TGTGCCAGCAGCTTAGGGACGGGAGCCGCTGGCGAGCAGTACTTC
TRBD1 TRBJ1-1 . TRBV18 CASSRGQGASTEAFF TGTGCCAGCTCACGAGGACAGGGGGCTAGCACTGAAGCTTTCTTT
TRBD2 TRBJ2-2 . TRBV19 CASQPGGSVTGELFF TGTGCCAGCCAACCGGGCGGGAGTGTTACCGGGGAGCTGTTTTTT
. TRBJ1-1 once TRBV10-3 CAISGPGGTEAFF TGTGCCATCAGTGGGCCTGGGGGGACTGAAGCTTTCTTT
. TRBJ2-5 . TRBV7-2 CASSLDRGGITQETQYF TGTGCCAGCAGCTTAGATAGGGGGGGAATTACCCAAGAGACCCAGTACTTC
TRBD1 TRBJ2-6 . TRBV7-2 CASSLRSGTANVLTF TGTGCCAGCAGCCTAAGATCCGGGACAGCTAACGTCCTGACTTTC
. TRBJ2-1 . TRBV9 CASSPRESPYNEQFF TGTGCCAGCAGCCCCCGGGAGAGCCCCTACAATGAGCAGTTCTTC
TRBD2 TRBJ2-7 . TRBV19 CATSGGNYEQYF TGTGCCACGTCGGGAGGAAACTACGAGCAGTACTTC
. TRBJ1-5 . TRBV21-1 CASPPEQPNQPQHF TGTGCCAGCCCTCCTGAACAGCCCAATCAGCCCCAGCATTTT
. TRBJ2-3 . TRBV4-3 CASSQERQATDTQYF TGCGCCAGCAGCCAAGAACGACAGGCCACAGATACGCAGTATTTT
. TRBJ2-7 . TRBV2 CASSEGILLRRREQYF TGTGCCAGCAGTGAAGGGATTTTGTTGCGGCGGCGCGAGCAGTACTTC
. TRBJ2-7 . TRBV5-1 CASSLDLQGASEQYF TGCGCCAGCAGCTTGGACCTACAGGGCGCCAGCGAGCAGTACTTC
TRBD2 TRBJ2-1 . TRBV24-1 CATSDPKPGLAGNEQFF TGTGCCACCAGTGACCCGAAACCGGGACTAGCCGGCAATGAGCAGTTCTTC
TRBD1 TRBJ1-1 . TRBV5-1 CASSFSGGHTEAFF TGCGCCAGCAGCTTCTCAGGGGGCCACACTGAAGCTTTCTTT
. TRBJ2-1 . TRBV28 CASSSTGHVYNEQFF TGTGCCAGCAGTTCCACGGGACACGTCTACAATGAGCAGTTCTTC
TRBD1 TRBJ2-2 . TRBV29-1 CSVSMTGAGELFF TGCAGCGTTAGTATGACAGGGGCCGGGGAGCTGTTTTTT
TRBD1 TRBJ2-1 . TRBV2 CASSGQGNEQFF TGTGCCAGCAGTGGACAGGGCAATGAGCAGTTCTTC
TRBD1 TRBJ2-3 . TRBV6-5 CASRTGQVTDTQYF TGTGCCAGCAGGACAGGGCAGGTCACAGATACGCAGTATTTT
TRBD2 TRBJ2-2 once TRBV5-5 CASSLTRGDTGELFF TGTGCCAGCAGCTTGACACGGGGGGACACCGGGGAGCTGTTTTTT
TRBD1 TRBJ2-7 . TRBV12-5 CASGPMTGYNYEQYF TGTGCTAGTGGTCCGATGACAGGGTATAACTACGAGCAGTACTTC
TRBD2 TRBJ2-1 once TRBV19 CASSIVFGAGGESIEQFF TGTGCCAGTAGTATAGTGTTCGGAGCGGGAGGGGAAAGTATTGAGCAGTTCTTC
TRBD2 TRBJ2-7 . TRBV18 CASSPGLAGGTRILDYEQYF TGTGCCAGCTCGCCCGGACTAGCGGGAGGAACAAGGATACTCGACTACGAGCAGTACTTC
TRBD2 TRBJ2-3 . TRBV28 CASSSASGGADTQYF TGTGCCAGCAGTTCGGCTAGCGGCGGAGCAGATACGCAGTATTTT
. TRBJ1-1 . TRBV19 CASRGTGLDFNEAFF TGTGCCAGTAGGGGAACAGGGTTGGACTTTAATGAAGCTTTCTTT
. TRBJ1-1 once TRBV6-4 CASSDSWARDTEAFF TGTGCCAGCAGTGACTCTTGGGCGCGGGACACTGAAGCTTTCTTT
. TRBJ1-5 . TRBV6-2/TRBV6-3 CASSYSGIKDQPQHF TGTGCCAGCAGTTACTCGGGCATAAAGGATCAGCCCCAGCATTTT
. TRBJ2-3 . TRBV27 CASSPEYPTATSTDTQYF TGTGCCAGCAGTCCCGAATACCCGACAGCAACTAGCACAGATACGCAGTATTTT
TRBD1 TRBJ2-7 many TRBV4-1 CASSHLETGGHEQYF TGCGCCAGCAGCCACTTGGAGACAGGGGGCCACGAGCAGTACTTC
. TRBJ1-1 few TRBV29-1 CSVVPSGMNTEAFF TGCAGCGTTGTCCCTTCAGGGATGAACACTGAAGCTTTCTTT
TRBD1 TRBJ1-2 once TRBV5-1 CASSAGGQTYGYTF TGCGCCAGCAGCGCGGGGGGACAGACCTATGGCTACACCTTC
TRBD2 TRBJ2-3 . TRBV11-3 CASSFFPSGGPIDTQYF TGTGCCAGCAGCTTTTTCCCTAGCGGGGGCCCGATAGATACGCAGTATTTT
. TRBJ1-1 . TRBV2 CASRSVIEAFF TGTGCCAGCAGGTCCGTAATTGAAGCTTTCTTT
. TRBJ2-3 . TRBV5-4 CASSLAGTPTLRTDTQYF TGTGCCAGCAGCTTGGCCGGGACACCAACCCTACGCACAGATACGCAGTATTTT
TRBD1 TRBJ1-3 . TRBV2 CASSDHGTGEAGNTIYF TGTGCCAGCAGTGACCACGGGACAGGGGAGGCTGGAAACACCATATATTTT